Shown below are 30 T cell receptor beta chains from a single sample sequenced in a study of blood T cell repertoires in COVID-19. Libraries were prepared by immunoSEQ multiplex PCR; TCRdb keeps only in-frame clonotypes and omits some of them. This sample has fewer than 95,000 clones, with approximately 80% found just once. The source material was peripheral blood. The receptor set was obtained from a human donor in a cohort sampled during active COVID-19.

This chain connects TRBV3-1 (or the pseudogene TRBV3-2) to TRBJ2-1, with TRBD2 matching over 7 bases. V lost 6 bases, J lost 3 bases, and 14 bases stayed unmatched. Germline CDR1 and CDR2: LGHDT and YNNKEL (reference sequence). The CDR3 contains 17 residues. CDR3 loop: CASRPGWSSGHYNEQFF. CDR3 nucleotides: TGTGCCAGCAGGCCTGGGTGGTCTAGCGGACACTACAATGAGCAGTTCTTC.

The gene calls are TRBV30 and TRBJ2-6; 7 nucleotides match TRBD1. The V and J ends lost 3 bases and 2 bases, in that order; junction bases with no gene match: 1. Germline V gene data show CDR1 as GTSNPN and CDR2 as SVGIG (reference sequence). The CDR3 runs to 14 residues. Written as DNA, the CDR3 is TGTGCCTGGAGCCAGGGGGCTGGGGCCAACGTCCTGACTTTC. Translated, it gives CAWSQGAGANVLTF.

Turning to this clone: Its ends do not fully match the called genes, so a read error is possible. The gene calls are TRBV6-1 and TRBJ1-2, with TRBD1 as a possible D gene (6 bases). Looked up from germline, CDR1 is MNHNS and CDR2 is SASEGT. This CDR3 has 14 residues. The CDR3 DNA reads as TGTGCCAGCAGGGAAGCCAGGGGTGCCTATGGCTACACCTTC. Translation: CASREARGAYGYTF.

The gene calls are TRBV23-1 and TRBJ1-6, with 11 positions matching TRBD1. TRBV23-1 is designated an ORF whose function remains uncertain. This CDR3 region has 19 residues. The V and J ends lost 8 bases and 0 bases, in that order; junction bases with no gene match: 12. CDR3 DNA: TGCGCCAGCGACCGGGACAGGGGGGCCTCGAGCTCCTATAATTCACCCCTCCACTTT. Translation: CASDRDRGASSSYNSPLHF.

The chain employs TRBV9 and TRBJ2-3; TRBD2 matches at 7 bases. J was trimmed by 2 bases and V by 3 bases; bases with no gene match: 3. The germline CDR1 and CDR2 sequences are SGDLS and YYNGEE. This CDR3 is built from 14 residues. The CDR3 sequence: CASSGGLLTDTQYF. DNA for the CDR3: TGTGCCAGCAGCGGGGGACTACTCACAGATACGCAGTATTTT.

The chain carries TRBV3-1 (or the pseudogene TRBV3-2) and TRBJ2-3; D remains ambiguous. Trimming took 0 bases from V and 6 from J, leaving 10 bases between them. There are 14 residues in the CDR3. Germline-derived CDR1 and CDR2 are LGHDT and YNNKEL (reference sequence). The CDR3 spells CASSQDFPADTQYF. CDR3 nucleotides: TGTGCCAGCAGCCAAGATTTTCCCGCGGATACGCAGTATTTT.

This clone was detected once. This chain uses TRBV6-6 with TRBJ2-1; 16 bases line up with TRBD2. The V and J ends lost 7 bases and 10 bases, in that order; junction bases with no gene match: 10. Germline V gives CDR1 MNHNY, CDR2 SVGAGI (reference sequence). The CDR3 spans 16 residues. The CDR3 loop is CASTQTGTSGGAEQFF. CDR3 coding DNA: TGTGCCAGCACTCAAACCGGGACTAGCGGGGGGGCGGAGCAGTTCTTC.

This clone came up a few times. V and J are TRBV10-2 and TRBJ2-1, with D possibly TRBD1 on 6 matching bases. The V and J ends lost 6 bases and 5 bases respectively, with 14 bases between them. This CDR3 spans 14 amino acids. The germline V gene has CDR1 WSHSY and CDR2 SAAADI. The CDR3 reads CASSRTVSNNEQFF. CDR3 bases: TGCGCCAGCAGCAGGACAGTTTCGAACAATGAGCAGTTCTTC.

This clone has a handful of counts. The chain recombines TRBV2 with TRBJ2-7; D is possibly TRBD1 (6 bases). V shed 7 bases and J shed 1 base, with 20 bases lying between them. CDR1 SNHLY and CDR2 FYNNEI come from the germline V gene. This CDR3 has 16 residues. The CDR3 loop reads CASNDPGQTSSYEQYF. The CDR3 coding sequence is TGTGCCAGCAACGACCCCGGACAGACCTCATCCTACGAGCAGTACTTC. The entire variable domain, with the rest obtained from reference TRBV2 and TRBJ2-7, is as follows: EPEVTQTPSHQVTQMGQEVILRCVPISNHLYFYWYRQILGQKVEFLVSFYNNEISEKSEIFDDQFSVERPDGSNFTLKIRSTKLEDSAMYFCASNDPGQTSSYEQYFGPGTRLTVT.

This chain uses TRBV9 with TRBJ2-4; a possible D gene is TRBD2 (5 bases). The germline V and J ends were trimmed by 6 bases and 1 base, with 11 bases remaining between them. The germline gives CDR1 SGDLS, CDR2 YYNGEE. The CDR3 is made up of 14 amino acids. The CDR3 DNA reads TGTGCCAGCAACAGCGGACGCGCCAAAAACATTCAGTACTTC. The encoded protein is CASNSGRAKNIQYF.

This clone was recorded at least ten times. This CDR3 reads CASSFCASDRVGVNYGYTF. The CDR3 DNA follows: TGTGCCAGCAGCTTTTGCGCGTCGGACAGGGTCGGGGTTAACTATGGCTACACCTTC. The V and J genes are TRBV11-3 and TRBJ1-2; 8 bases are a match to TRBD1. Germline V gene sequence: CDR1 SGHNT, CDR2 YENEEA. CDR3 length: 19 amino acids. V shed 3 bases and J 1 base; nucleotides not matched to a gene: 16.

The chain uses TRBV5-6 and TRBJ2-3; TRBD1 matches 7 bases. CDR3 length equals 15 residues. Looked up from germline, CDR1 is SGHDT and CDR2 is YYEEEE. With V trimmed by 1 base and J by 5 bases, 7 bases remained unmatched. The CDR3 reads CASSLTTGQRDTQYF. In nucleotides, the CDR3 is TGTGCCAGCAGCTTGACGACAGGGCAGCGAGATACGCAGTATTTT.

The chain links TRBV5-4 to TRBJ1-2; 10 bases agree with TRBD1. From germline, CDR1 is SGHNT and CDR2 YYREEE (reference sequence). The CDR3 covers 18 residues. Germline trimming cut 3 bases from V and 8 bases from J; bases unmatched to any gene: 19. As DNA, the CDR3 is TGTGCCAGCAGCTCCCGGGACAGGGGAAAGGGCGGGCATTACGGCTACACCTTC. It specifies CASSSRDRGKGGHYGYTF.

Written as DNA, the CDR3 is TGTGCCAGCAGCCCCCAGACCGGGACAGTGTTCTCCTACGAGCAGTACTTC. This codes for CASSPQTGTVFSYEQYF. The rearrangement joins TRBV3-1 (or the pseudogene TRBV3-2) to TRBJ2-7, with 7 bases aligning to TRBD1. Germline-derived CDR1 and CDR2 are LGHDT and YNNKEL (reference sequence). This CDR3 has 17 residues. V gave up 4 bases and J gave up 0 bases; unmatched junction bases: 12.

J is TRBJ1-5 and V is TRBV12-3 or TRBV12-4; maybe TRBD1 (5 bases). V was trimmed by 3 bases and J by 2 bases, leaving 5 bases between them. The CDR3 has 13 amino acids. The CDR3 DNA sequence: TGTGCCAGCAGTTTCAGGGGCAATCAGCCCCAGCATTTT. Its protein product is CASSFRGNQPQHF.

V and J are TRBV25-1 and TRBJ1-4, with 10 bases aligning to TRBD1. The CDR3 loop spans 15 amino acids. The V and J ends lost 4 bases and 6 bases, in that order; junction bases with no gene match: 5. Germline-derived CDR1 and CDR2 are MGHDK and SYGVNS. The CDR3 bases are TGTGCCAGCAGTGTGCCCGGGACAGGGGATGAAAAACTGTTTTTT. As protein: CASSVPGTGDEKLFF.

This chain links TRBV7-2 with TRBJ1-5; the D gene is possibly TRBD1 (6 bases). The V and J ends lost 2 bases and 5 bases respectively, with 10 bases between them. This CDR3 comprises 14 residues. The V gene's germline CDR1 is SGHTA and CDR2 FQGNSA. CDR3 bases: TGTGCCAGCAGCTTAAACAGGGCTGATCAGCCCCAGCATTTT. Translating gives CASSLNRADQPQHF.

V usage is TRBV27 and J usage is TRBJ1-2; 7 positions match TRBD1. The germline V gene has CDR1 MNHEY and CDR2 SMNVEV (reference sequence). The ends lost 5 bases at V and 3 bases at J; junction bases unmatched: 18. This CDR3 region has 18 residues. DNA for the CDR3: TGTGCCAGCAGTGCATCCGGGACAGTACGACATTGGGACTATGGCTACACCTTC. Translation gives CASSASGTVRHWDYGYTF.

The chain couples TRBV19 to TRBJ1-5; no clear D. The CDR3 length is 13 residues. Germline-derived CDR1 and CDR2 are LNHDA and SQIVND (reference sequence). Trimming removed 2 bases from V and 4 bases from J, with 6 bases in between. The CDR3: CASSISENQPQHF. The CDR3, as DNA: TGTGCCAGTAGTATATCAGAAAATCAGCCCCAGCATTTT.

The chain uses TRBV6-5 and TRBJ2-3; the match to TRBD2 covers 8 bases. The length of the CDR3 is 15 residues. The junction had 7 bases not matched to a gene; V was cut back by 7 bases and J by 1 base. Germline assignment: CDR1 MNHEY and CDR2 SVGAGI. The CDR3 sequence is CASMRRGVGTDTQYF. The CDR3 DNA is TGTGCCAGCATGCGGCGGGGGGTAGGCACAGATACGCAGTATTTT.

The chain is built from TRBV27 and TRBJ1-5; possible D gene TRBD1, 5 bases. Germline V gives CDR1 MNHEY, CDR2 SMNVEV (reference sequence). Trimming took off 5 bases at V and 4 bases at J, with 21 bases between the two ends. CDR3 length: 17 residues. DNA for the CDR3: TGTGCCAGCAGTCGGGGGGGAGAGCTCGCCTCTAATCAGCCCCAGCATTTT. Translation gives CASSRGGELASNQPQHF.

CDR3 sequence (DNA): TGTGCCAGCAGTGAATACAACCTCAAAAACATTCAGTACTTC. Encoded protein: CASSEYNLKNIQYF. The V call is TRBV6-1, the J call TRBJ2-4; D remains unclear. This CDR3 spans 14 amino acids. Germline CDR1 is MNHNS and CDR2 is SASEGT. Trimming removed 2 bases at V and 3 bases at J, with 8 bases between.

This clone came up a few times. Other DNA sequences in this sample translate to the same CDR3. This chain connects TRBV20-1 to TRBJ1-5; 7 bases match TRBD1. CDR3 size: 11 residues. Germline loops: CDR1 DFQATT, CDR2 SNEGSKA (reference sequence). V shed 5 bases and J 7 bases; nucleotides not matched to a gene: 2. The DNA for the CDR3 is TGCAGTGCTTCCAGGGGGCAGCCCCAGCATTTT. Protein: CSASRGQPQHF.

V is TRBV18 and J is TRBJ2-1; D is perhaps TRBD2 (7 bases). Germline-derived CDR1 and CDR2 are KGHSH and LQKENI. Trimming removed 2 bases at V and 1 base at J, with 15 bases between. The CDR3 has 17 residues. CDR3 in amino acids: CASSPTKGGGSYNEQFF. In DNA form, the CDR3 reads TGTGCCAGCTCACCAACGAAGGGAGGGGGGTCCTACAATGAGCAGTTCTTC.

This clone was detected only a few times. The gene calls are TRBV19 and TRBJ2-2, with 12 nucleotides matching TRBD2. V was pared by 7 bases and J by 3 bases, with 9 bases of the junction left unmatched. CDR1 and CDR2 (germline): LNHDA, SQIVND (reference sequence). This CDR3 is 17 amino acids long. In nucleotides, the CDR3 is TGTGCCAGTATCCAGACTAGCGGGGGCCCTTACACCGGGGAGCTGTTTTTT. Translated: CASIQTSGGPYTGELFF.

This clone was detected only a few times. The chain employs TRBV7-9 and TRBJ2-1; TRBD1 might be the D (5 bases). The germline V gene encodes CDR1 SEHNR and CDR2 FQNEAQ (reference sequence). V lost 7 bases, J lost 7 bases, and 20 bases lay in between. CDR3 length equals 15 residues. In nucleotides, the CDR3 is TGTGCCAGCATCCGACCACAGGATGTGTGGAATGAGCAGTTCTTC. It translates to CASIRPQDVWNEQFF.

This clone was observed a few times. The rearrangement joins TRBV7-9 to TRBJ2-1; D might be TRBD1 (6 bases). The V end lost 5 bases, the J end lost 5 bases, and 13 bases lay between the germline ends. The CDR3 is made up of 14 amino acids. Germline values: CDR1 SEHNR, CDR2 FQNEAQ (reference sequence). CDR3 residues: CASSPKNRDNEQFF. DNA for the CDR3: TGTGCCAGCAGCCCCAAAAACAGGGACAATGAGCAGTTCTTC. The whole variable domain, filled in from reference TRBV7-9 and TRBJ2-1, reads DTGVSQNPRHKITKRGQNVTFRCDPISEHNRLYWYRQTLGQGPEFLTYFQNEAQLEKSRLLSDRFSAERPKGSFSTLEIQRTEQGDSAMYLCASSPKNRDNEQFFGPGTRLTVL.

The CDR3 here is CASSHRGRSGRDKLFF. Written as DNA, the CDR3 is TGCGCCAGCAGTCATCGGGGACGCTCAGGGAGGGACAAACTGTTTTTT. This chain connects TRBV23-1 to TRBJ1-4; D is perhaps TRBD1 (5 bases). TRBV23-1 is classed as an ORF, of uncertain function. V shed 3 bases and J shed 11 bases, with 22 bases lying between them. The CDR3 loop spans 16 amino acids.

This chain connects TRBV19 to TRBJ1-5, with TRBD1 matching over 7 bases. The CDR3 totals 14 residues. Germline V gives CDR1 LNHDA, CDR2 SQIVND (reference sequence). After removal of 4 bases from V and 6 bases from J, the junction contained 6 bases not matched to a gene. The CDR3 nucleotides read TGTGCCAGTAGTACAGACAGGGCCTTTCAGCCCCAGCATTTT. Encoded protein: CASSTDRAFQPQHF.

The chain uses TRBV7-9 and TRBJ2-1; D might be TRBD1 (6 bases). There are 13 residues in the CDR3. The germline CDR1 and CDR2 sequences are SEHNR and FQNEAQ (reference sequence). V was cut by 1 base and J by 6 bases, with 7 bases left in between. The CDR3 sequence is CASSLGTVNEQFF. DNA of the CDR3: TGTGCCAGCAGCTTAGGGACAGTCAATGAGCAGTTCTTC.